Listed here is a single T cell receptor (beta chain). This entry is derived from a study of blood T cell repertoires in COVID-19. Across the whole study: Specimens from acute and convalescent COVID-19 originated in the United States, Italy and Spain. Sample material is recorded as cDNA or gDNA derived from T cells, B-cell-depleted T cells, or PBMCs.

Germline V gene lookup returns CDR1 SGHNT and CDR2 YYREEE (reference sequence). V dropped 4 bases and J dropped 0; count of bases not matched to a gene: 7. This CDR3 has 17 amino acids. As handled by the study authors: Estimated nucleated cell counts came from reference gene primer amplification. Generated by immunoSEQ multiplex PCR, the TCRdb table keeps only in-frame clones and is missing some. V and J calls and clone size are copied from that table; D and trimming were computed from the DNA. The table lists under 200,000 clones, around 87% of them singletons, with more than 0.75% in the top ten. The chain joins TRBV5-4 to TRBJ1-1; TRBD1 aligns across 12 bases. The source is a man between 18 and 35 years old with acute or convalescent COVID-19. Sequenced material: peripheral blood. Here the CDR3 DNA reads TGTGCCAGCAGCCCGGGACAGGGGGCTCTTGTGAACACTGAAGCTTTCTTT. It yields the protein CASSPGQGALVNTEAFF.